This is a list of T cell receptor beta chains from one sample in a study of shared clonotypes between healthy human individuals. Data came from immunoSEQ multiplex PCR; TCRdb stores just in-frame clones and leaves some out. The sample contains just over 95,000 clones, about 68% of which appear only once. Material: memory CD8+ T cells sorted from blood. The source is a man aged 25 to 45 in good health. CDR3s include the opening cysteine and the closing phenylalanine or tryptophan. D genes are given only for firm matches. Clone size appears in some rows only: once, few, many, or a class for an expanded clone.

size: medium-sized
D: .
V: TRBV7-2
J: TRBJ2-3
CDR3: CASSPTPRGAQYF
DNA: TGTGCCAGCAGCCCGACCCCTCGGGGAGCGCAGTATTTT

size: .
D: .
V: TRBV29-1
J: TRBJ2-7
CDR3: CSVMIGTVSFRGGYEQYF
DNA: TGCAGCGTGATGATAGGGACAGTATCCTTTAGGGGAGGCTACGAGCAGTACTTC

size: .
D: .
V: TRBV7-9
J: TRBJ2-1
CDR3: CASSLGYNEQFF
DNA: TGTGCCAGCAGCTTAGGGTACAATGAGCAGTTCTTC

size: .
D: TRBD2
V: TRBV19
J: TRBJ2-7
CDR3: CASSVVLAGVYEQYF
DNA: TGTGCCAGTAGTGTCGTACTAGCGGGAGTCTACGAGCAGTACTTC

size: once
D: .
V: TRBV7-2
J: TRBJ2-5
CDR3: CASSQGQTQYF
DNA: TGTGCCAGCAGCCAGGGTCAGACCCAGTACTTC

size: .
D: .
V: TRBV4-2
J: TRBJ2-3
CDR3: CASSASGVGLTSTDTQYF
DNA: TGTGCCAGCAGCGCCTCTGGGGTCGGGCTTACTAGCACAGATACGCAGTATTTT

size: .
D: TRBD1
V: TRBV2
J: TRBJ2-7
CDR3: CASRLTGGGFHEQYF
DNA: TGTGCCAGCAGATTGACAGGGGGCGGCTTCCACGAGCAGTACTTC

size: .
D: .
V: TRBV2
J: TRBJ2-7
CDR3: CASSEPRRLSYEQYF
DNA: TGTGCCAGCAGTGAACCGCGCCGGCTCTCCTACGAGCAGTACTTC

size: .
D: TRBD1
V: TRBV9
J: TRBJ2-5
CDR3: CASSSMDRPPPQETQYF
DNA: TGTGCCAGCAGCTCAATGGACAGGCCGCCACCCCAAGAGACCCAGTACTTC

size: .
D: .
V: TRBV7-9
J: TRBJ1-5
CDR3: CASGSQGLGNINQPQHF
DNA: TGTGCCAGCGGTTCGCAGGGGCTGGGGAACATCAATCAGCCCCAGCATTTT

size: .
D: TRBD1
V: TRBV20-1
J: TRBJ1-1
CDR3: CSASPRGLAFF
DNA: TGCAGTGCTAGCCCCAGGGGGCTGGCTTTCTTT

size: .
D: .
V: TRBV4-2
J: TRBJ2-7
CDR3: CASSQGLPDSTYEQYF
DNA: TGTGCCAGCAGCCAAGGCCTACCCGATTCAACCTACGAGCAGTACTTC

size: .
D: TRBD2
V: TRBV4-2
J: TRBJ2-7
CDR3: CASSQDGASGSINEQYF
DNA: TGTGCCAGCAGCCAAGATGGGGCTAGCGGGAGTATCAACGAGCAGTACTTC

size: .
D: .
V: TRBV7-9
J: TRBJ2-5
CDR3: CASSSRDLETQYF
DNA: TGTGCCAGCAGCTCGCGGGATCTAGAGACCCAGTACTTC

size: once
D: TRBD1
V: TRBV28
J: TRBJ1-1
CDR3: CASSLRGGEAFF
DNA: TGTGCCAGCAGTTTAAGAGGGGGCGAAGCTTTCTTT

size: .
D: TRBD2
V: TRBV27
J: TRBJ2-1
CDR3: CASSLLAGGRNEQFF
DNA: TGTGCCAGCAGTTTATTAGCGGGAGGGCGGAATGAGCAGTTCTTC

size: .
D: TRBD2
V: TRBV19
J: TRBJ2-7
CDR3: CASSPLAGYEQYF
DNA: TGTGCCAGTAGTCCCCTAGCGGGCTACGAGCAGTACTTC

size: .
D: TRBD1
V: TRBV27
J: TRBJ1-2
CDR3: CASSFTSRQGNYGYTF
DNA: TGTGCCAGCAGTTTTACCTCACGACAGGGGAACTATGGCTACACCTTC

size: few
D: TRBD2
V: TRBV27
J: TRBJ2-7
CDR3: CASSPPGRVDQQYF
DNA: TGTGCCAGCAGTCCCCCGGGGAGGGTTGACCAGCAGTACTTC

size: .
D: .
V: TRBV4-2
J: TRBJ1-2
CDR3: CASSQDWRSSGGSGGYTF
DNA: TGTGCCAGCAGCCAAGATTGGAGGTCATCGGGGGGTAGTGGCGGCTACACCTTC

size: .
D: .
V: TRBV4-3
J: TRBJ2-7
CDR3: CASNQDPQVTYEQYF
DNA: TGCGCCAGCAACCAAGATCCCCAGGTTACCTACGAGCAGTACTTC

size: .
D: TRBD1
V: TRBV5-6
J: TRBJ1-5
CDR3: CASSVGQGSNQPQHF
DNA: TGTGCCAGCAGCGTAGGACAGGGTAGCAATCAGCCCCAGCATTTT

size: .
D: TRBD2
V: TRBV6-1
J: TRBJ2-7
CDR3: CASSGAGGESGNYEQYF
DNA: TGTGCCAGCAGTGGTGCCGGGGGGGAAAGCGGGAACTACGAGCAGTACTTC

size: .
D: TRBD2
V: TRBV9
J: TRBJ2-3
CDR3: CASKPGLSTDTQYF
DNA: TGTGCCAGCAAACCGGGACTAAGCACAGATACGCAGTATTTT

size: few
D: .
V: TRBV15
J: TRBJ1-1
CDR3: CATSRDFSYAEAFF
DNA: TGTGCCACCAGCAGAGATTTTTCGTACGCTGAAGCTTTCTTT

size: once
D: .
V: TRBV5-1
J: TRBJ2-7
CDR3: CASSLGGEGYEQYF
DNA: TGCGCCAGCAGCTTGGGGGGAGAGGGCTACGAGCAGTACTTC

size: .
D: .
V: TRBV7-3
J: TRBJ2-3
CDR3: CASSPQGGTDTQYF
DNA: TGTGCCAGCAGCCCACAGGGAGGCACAGATACGCAGTATTTT

size: many
D: .
V: TRBV28
J: TRBJ2-1
CDR3: CASSLSGYNEQFF
DNA: TGTGCCAGCAGTTTGTCCGGGTACAATGAGCAGTTCTTC

size: .
D: TRBD2
V: TRBV6-1
J: TRBJ2-7
CDR3: CASGLAGGSYEQYF
DNA: TGTGCCAGCGGACTGGCGGGAGGTTCCTACGAGCAGTACTTC

size: .
D: TRBD1
V: TRBV5-1
J: TRBJ1-2
CDR3: CASSPTGMEGYTF
DNA: TGCGCCAGCAGCCCGACAGGGATGGAAGGCTACACCTTC

size: .
D: TRBD1
V: TRBV30
J: TRBJ1-1
CDR3: CAWSTGQGNTEAFF
DNA: TGTGCCTGGAGTACGGGACAGGGGAATACTGAAGCTTTCTTT

size: .
D: .
V: TRBV5-6
J: TRBJ2-4
CDR3: CASSLARDVGGVDIQYF
DNA: TGTGCCAGCAGCCTCGCCCGGGACGTCGGAGGAGTGGACATTCAGTACTTC

size: .
D: TRBD1
V: TRBV7-9
J: TRBJ1-5
CDR3: CASSLTGDHNQPQHF
DNA: TGTGCCAGCAGCTTAACAGGGGATCACAATCAGCCCCAGCATTTT

size: few
D: TRBD1
V: TRBV7-3
J: TRBJ2-1
CDR3: CASSLTSGTGGNEQFF
DNA: TGTGCCAGCAGCTTAACGTCCGGGACAGGGGGCAATGAGCAGTTCTTC

size: .
D: .
V: TRBV25-1
J: TRBJ2-1
CDR3: CASSHRDYEQFF
DNA: TGTGCCAGCAGCCACAGGGACTATGAGCAGTTCTTC

size: few
D: TRBD2
V: TRBV6-1
J: TRBJ2-7
CDR3: CATIAGGVNEQYF
DNA: TGTGCCACCATAGCGGGAGGGGTAAACGAGCAGTACTTC

size: many
D: .
V: TRBV19
J: TRBJ2-1
CDR3: CASSIWDSPYNEQFF
DNA: TGTGCCAGTAGTATATGGGACTCGCCGTACAATGAGCAGTTCTTC

size: many
D: .
V: TRBV6-5
J: TRBJ2-2
CDR3: CASSRQTGELFF
DNA: TGTGCCAGCAGTCGACAGACCGGGGAGCTGTTTTTT

size: .
D: TRBD1
V: TRBV4-3
J: TRBJ1-4
CDR3: CASSQDGTGSTNEKLFF
DNA: TGCGCCAGCAGCCAAGATGGGACAGGGTCAACTAATGAAAAACTGTTTTTT

size: .
D: .
V: TRBV28
J: TRBJ2-4
CDR3: CASAPPAVGAKNIQYF
DNA: TGTGCCAGCGCCCCCCCGGCGGTGGGGGCCAAAAACATTCAGTACTTC

size: many
D: .
V: TRBV5-5
J: TRBJ2-1
CDR3: CASTLGGSSYNEQFF
DNA: TGTGCCAGCACCCTCGGCGGAAGCTCCTACAATGAGCAGTTCTTC